The 32 T cell receptor beta chains presented below share a single source sample, sequenced in a study of shared clonotypes between healthy human individuals. Method: immunoSEQ multiplex PCR; TCRdb's copy keeps in-frame clones and lacks some. This table holds about 2 million clones, less than 95% found once. Naive CD8 cells were CD45RO-negative, positively selected for CCR7, excluding terminally differentiated effector memory CD45RA+ cells. Sequencing was performed on naive CD8+ T cells sorted from blood. The receptors come from a man aged 18 to 29 in good health.

CDR3 amino acids: CASSPSEGDYEQYF. CDR3 nucleotides: TGTGCCAGCAGCCCCTCTGAGGGAGATTACGAGCAGTACTTC. This chain connects TRBV6-6 to TRBJ2-7, with TRBD2 as a possible D gene (5 bases). Germline CDR1 and CDR2: MNHNY and SVGAGI (reference sequence). The CDR3 is made up of 14 amino acids. V lost 6 bases and J 4 bases, leaving 16 bases between the germline ends.

In this sample, this clone turned up once. This chain uses TRBV30 with TRBJ1-2, with a tentative D call TRBD1 (5 bases). The ends were cut back, 3 bases at V and 6 bases at J, with 23 bases in the middle. CDR3 length: 16 amino acids. The germline V gene has CDR1 GTSNPN and CDR2 SVGIG (reference sequence). This CDR3 is CAWSPPGRVISDGYTF. CDR3 sequence (DNA): TGTGCCTGGAGCCCCCCAGGGCGGGTCATCAGCGATGGCTACACCTTC.

This clone was observed once. The sample holds other DNA sequences that translate to the same CDR3. The chain couples TRBV7-2 to TRBJ2-7; D is uncertain. This CDR3 is built from 14 residues. The germline V gene encodes CDR1 SGHTA and CDR2 FQGNSA. Deletions cut 1 base from V and 0 bases from J, with 7 bases between. CDR3 protein: CASSLGPLSYEQYF. For the CDR3, the DNA is TGTGCCAGCAGCTTAGGGCCCCTCTCCTACGAGCAGTACTTC. The full variable domain, in which reference TRBV7-2 and TRBJ2-7 provide the parts outside the CDR3, is GAGVSQSPSNKVTEKGKDVELRCDPISGHTALYWYRQSLGQGLEFLIYFQGNSAPDKSGLPSDRFSAERTGGSVSTLTIQRTQQEDSAVYLCASSLGPLSYEQYFGPGTRLTVT.

V and J are TRBV19 and TRBJ2-2, with D possibly being TRBD1 or TRBD2 (6 bases each). The CDR3 contains 15 residues. Germline V CDR1 and CDR2: LNHDA, SQIVND (reference sequence). The V and J ends lost 2 bases and 7 bases respectively, with 14 bases between them. The CDR3 region has the DNA TGTGCCAGTAGTATAACCGACGGGGGCATCGGGGAGCTGTTTTTT. Protein sequence: CASSITDGGIGELFF.

This rearrangement joins TRBV10-3 to TRBJ1-1; 7 nucleotides line up with TRBD1. J lost 6 bases, V lost 2 bases, and 6 bases had no gene match. The germline V gene encodes CDR1 ENHRY and CDR2 SYGVKD. The CDR3 is 14 amino acids. DNA of the CDR3: TGTGCCATCAGTGAGGGACAGGCGGGGCCTGAAGCTTTCTTT. It translates to CAISEGQAGPEAFF.

The genes are TRBV6-5 and TRBJ2-2; 8 nucleotides line up with TRBD2. In germline, CDR1 is MNHEY, CDR2 SVGAGI. V shed 2 bases and J 4 bases; nucleotides not matched to a gene: 6. CDR3 length equals 16 residues. The CDR3 loop is CASSYEAGVGTGELFF. CDR3 nucleotide sequence: TGTGCCAGCAGTTACGAAGCGGGAGTCGGCACCGGGGAGCTGTTTTTT.

The chain carries TRBV10-3 and TRBJ1-2; D remains unclear. V shed 0 bases and J shed 0 bases, with 11 bases lying between them. The CDR3 length is 16 residues. Germline V lookup: CDR1 ENHRY, CDR2 SYGVKD. The CDR3 reads CAISESTVTTNYGYTF. CDR3 bases: TGTGCCATCAGTGAGTCGACGGTGACAACTAACTATGGCTACACCTTC.

The chain is built from TRBV4-3 and TRBJ2-2; 7 bases match TRBD2. V lost 0 bases to trimming and J lost 1 base; unmatched junction nucleotides: 14. This CDR3 contains 20 residues. In germline, CDR1 is LGHNA, CDR2 YSLEER. Here the CDR3 reads CASSQDPAGANGGNTGELFF. CDR3 coding DNA: TGCGCCAGCAGCCAAGATCCGGCGGGAGCAAACGGTGGGAACACCGGGGAGCTGTTTTTT.

The chain joins TRBV9 to TRBJ1-1; 7 bases are a match to TRBD1. This CDR3 contains 19 residues. The germline CDR1 and CDR2 sequences are SGDLS and YYNGEE. The trim removed 0 bases at V and 1 base at J, leaving 15 bases unmatched. CDR3 bases: TGTGCCAGCAGCGTAGTTGTTTTTTGGGACAGAACCTCGAACACTGAAGCTTTCTTT. It specifies CASSVVVFWDRTSNTEAFF.

As to this clone: Other DNA sequences in this sample translate to the same CDR3. The genes are TRBV6-5 and TRBJ2-3; TRBD2 aligns across 10 bases. Germline-derived CDR1 and CDR2 are MNHEY and SVGAGI. The CDR3 covers 15 residues. J lost 0 bases, V lost 6 bases, and 3 bases had no gene match. CDR3 region: CASSLLAGSTDTQYF. CDR3 sequence (DNA): TGTGCCAGCAGCCTACTAGCGGGGAGCACAGATACGCAGTATTTT.

The chain is built from TRBV25-1 and TRBJ2-1; TRBD2 might be the D (5 bases). This CDR3 region has 11 residues. V lost 8 bases, J lost 6 bases, and 8 bases lay in between. The germline V gene encodes CDR1 MGHDK and CDR2 SYGVNS. CDR3 in DNA: TGTGCCAGCTTTACTAGCAATGAGCAGTTCTTC. Amino acid sequence: CASFTSNEQFF.

J is TRBJ2-2 and V is TRBV30; no reliable D call. CDR3 size: 14 residues. The V end was cut by 0 bases, the J end by 1 base, with 6 bases between. In germline, CDR1 is GTSNPN, CDR2 SVGIG (reference sequence). CDR3 in DNA: TGTGCCTGGAGTGTACGAGGGAACACCGGGGAGCTGTTTTTT. Its protein product is CAWSVRGNTGELFF. The full variable domain, completed using reference TRBV30 and TRBJ2-2, is SQTIHQWPATLVQPVGSPLSLECTVEGTSNPNLYWYRQAAGRGLQLLFYSVGIGQISSEVPQNLSASRPQDRQFILSSKKLLLSDSGFYLCAWSVRGNTGELFFGEGSRLTVL.

Worth noting for this clone: The missing conserved phenylalanine or tryptophan at the end of this CDR3 makes a read error likely. The chain links TRBV5-6 to TRBJ1-1; D not resolved. The V gene's germline CDR1 is SGHDT and CDR2 YYEEEE. Trimming cost V 0 bases and J 1 base, with 7 bases left between them. The CDR3 sequence is 14 residues long. The CDR3 nucleotides are TGTGCCAGCAGCTTGGTTGGCCAGAACACTGAAGCTTTCCTT. This gives the protein CASSLVGQNTEAFL.

This chain connects TRBV19 to TRBJ2-7; 7 nucleotides align to TRBD2. This CDR3 spans 15 amino acids. The trim removed 2 bases at V and 7 bases at J, leaving 11 bases unmatched. CDR1 is LNHDA, CDR2 SQIVND, per germline (reference sequence). DNA of the CDR3: TGTGCCAGTAGTATATTTGCGGGGGAACTGGGAGAGCAGTACTTC. Protein: CASSIFAGELGEQYF.

The chain recombines TRBV5-8 with TRBJ1-4; 10 bases map to TRBD1. Germline CDR1 reads SGHTS; CDR2 reads YDEGEE. The length of the CDR3 is 15 residues. V was pared by 0 bases and J by 12 bases, with 8 bases of the junction left unmatched. The CDR3 nucleotides are TGTGCCAGCAGCTTGGTTGGGACAGGGGATGGGGAACTGTTTTTT. Protein sequence: CASSLVGTGDGELFF. The complete variable domain, with remaining parts taken from reference TRBV5-8 and TRBJ1-4, reads EAGVTQSPTHLIKTRGQQATLRCSPISGHTSVYWYQQALGLGLQFLLWYDEGEERNRGNFPPRFSGRQFPNYSSELNVNALELEDSALYLCASSLVGTGDGELFFGSGTQLSVL.

The V and J genes are TRBV7-9 and TRBJ1-1, with no clear D. Trimming removed 4 bases from V and 1 base from J, with 7 bases in between. Germline V gene lookup returns CDR1 SEHNR and CDR2 FQNEAQ (reference sequence). The length of the CDR3 is 13 residues. The CDR3: CASSSSRNTEAFF. CDR3 nucleotide sequence: TGTGCCAGCAGCTCCAGCAGGAACACTGAAGCTTTCTTT.

V is TRBV5-6 and J is TRBJ1-3; D not resolved. The CDR3 totals 14 residues. Germline V CDR1 and CDR2: SGHDT, YYEEEE. Trimming removed 2 bases from V and 4 bases from J, with 10 bases in between. The DNA for the CDR3 is TGTGCCAGCAGCTTCCTCACAGAGGGAAACACCATATATTTT. Its translation is CASSFLTEGNTIYF.

The chain uses TRBV27 and TRBJ1-2; D unclear. CDR1 is MNHEY, CDR2 SMNVEV, per germline (reference sequence). The CDR3 runs 15 residues. The V gene lost 4 bases and the J gene lost 0 bases, with 12 bases spanning the gap. CDR3 sequence reads: CASSSSPGANYGYTF. The CDR3 nucleotides are TGTGCCAGCAGTTCCTCCCCGGGAGCTAACTATGGCTACACCTTC.

This clone was observed once. The rearrangement joins TRBV19 to TRBJ2-7, with D perhaps given as TRBD1 or TRBD2 (5 bases each). Trimming took 0 bases from V and 2 from J, leaving 14 bases between them. CDR1 is LNHDA and CDR2 is SQIVND in the germline V gene (reference sequence). The CDR3 has 16 residues. The CDR3 DNA sequence: TGTGCCAGTAGTATAGATTTTGGGACGGAAGCCTACGAGCAGTACTTC. Its translation is CASSIDFGTEAYEQYF.

J is TRBJ2-1 and V is TRBV7-3; 7 positions agree with TRBD2. The CDR3 is 14 amino acids. Per germline, CDR1 SGHTA and CDR2 FQGTGA. After removal of 2 bases from V and 3 bases from J, the junction contained 1 base not matched to a gene. CDR3 residues: CASSLGGVYNEQFF. The CDR3 DNA sequence: TGTGCCAGCAGCTTAGGGGGGGTCTACAATGAGCAGTTCTTC.

This chain joins TRBV6-5 and TRBJ2-7; TRBD1 aligns across 10 bases. V lost 6 bases and J lost 4; bases outside the gene matches: 9. CDR1 and CDR2 (germline): MNHEY, SVGAGI. The CDR3 consists of 15 residues. CDR3 nucleotides: TGTGCCAGCAGGTCGAACCGGGACAGGGGATACGAGCAGTACTTC. Encoded protein: CASRSNRDRGYEQYF.

The chain links TRBV5-6 to TRBJ2-2; 10 positions match TRBD2. V shed 0 bases, J shed 4 bases, and the junction held 3 bases outside the gene matches. Germline V gene sequence: CDR1 SGHDT, CDR2 YYEEEE. CDR3 length: 16 amino acids. The CDR3 DNA reads TGTGCCAGCAGCTTGGAACTAGCGGGACCCACCGGGGAGCTGTTTTTT. This gives the protein CASSLELAGPTGELFF. The full variable domain, completed using reference TRBV5-6 and TRBJ2-2, is DAGVTQSPTHLIKTRGQQVTLRCSPKSGHDTVSWYQQALGQGPQFIFQYYEEEERQRGNFPDRFSGHQFPNYSSELNVNALLLGDSALYLCASSLELAGPTGELFFGEGSRLTVL.

J is TRBJ2-7 and V is TRBV11-2; D unresolved. Trimming pared 0 bases from V and 1 base from J, leaving 10 bases between. Germline-derived CDR1 and CDR2 are SGHAT and FQNNGV. This CDR3 region has 15 residues. The CDR3 DNA follows: TGTGCCAGCAGCTTAGATCTCGGCTTTTCCTACGAGCAGTACTTC. Protein product: CASSLDLGFSYEQYF.

V and J are TRBV5-6 and TRBJ2-3; TRBD2 aligns across 9 bases. Trimming cost V 5 bases and J 7 bases; bases outside gene matches: 11. Germline assignment: CDR1 SGHDT and CDR2 YYEEEE. CDR3 length equals 15 residues. The CDR3 DNA reads TGTGCCAGCAGTGAAGGAGCGGGGGGAGTGTATACGCAGTATTTT. Protein: CASSEGAGGVYTQYF.

The V call is TRBV27, the J call TRBJ2-7, with D possibly being TRBD1 (6 bases). Germline CDR1 reads MNHEY; CDR2 reads SMNVEV (reference sequence). The CDR3 length is 15 residues. Trimming stripped 0 bases from V and 3 bases from J, with 12 bases between. In DNA, the CDR3 is TGTGCCAGCAGTTTATCGGCTTCACAGGGCTACGAGCAGTACTTC. Translated, it gives CASSLSASQGYEQYF.

J is TRBJ2-5 and V is TRBV13; 14 bases are shared with TRBD2. V dropped 4 bases and J dropped 4; count of bases not matched to a gene: 2. The CDR3 covers 15 residues. The germline V gene encodes CDR1 PRHDT and CDR2 FYEKMQ (reference sequence). CDR3: CASSSGLAGVETQYF. The DNA of the CDR3 is TGTGCCAGCAGCTCGGGACTAGCGGGAGTAGAGACCCAGTACTTC.

The genes are TRBV21-1 and TRBJ2-7; the table's D call TRBD1 went unverified against the DNA. TRBV21-1 counts as a pseudogene. This CDR3 has 16 residues. CDR3 amino acids: CASSKPCGRGADEQYF. DNA for the CDR3: TGTGCCAGCAGCAAACCTTGCGGCAGGGGGGCAGACGAGCAGTACTTC.

The chain couples TRBV5-6 to TRBJ2-5; D might be TRBD2 (6 bases). V dropped 1 base and J dropped 4 bases, with 8 bases sitting between them. The CDR3 is 13 residues long. Germline values: CDR1 SGHDT, CDR2 YYEEEE. The CDR3 DNA follows: TGTGCCAGCAGCTTGAACGGGAGAGAGACCCAGTACTTC. It is translated as CASSLNGRETQYF.

This rearrangement joins TRBV15 to TRBJ2-7; D is perhaps TRBD1 (6 bases). Germline-derived CDR1 and CDR2 are LNHNV and YYDKDF (reference sequence). V was trimmed by 3 bases and J by 5 bases, leaving 8 bases between them. CDR3 length: 12 amino acids. Here the CDR3 reads CATSSTGNEQYF. The CDR3 DNA reads as TGTGCCACCAGCAGTACAGGGAACGAGCAGTACTTC.

The chain employs TRBV7-9 and TRBJ1-2; D not certain. The CDR3 loop spans 14 amino acids. CDR1 is SEHNR and CDR2 is FQNEAQ in the germline V gene (reference sequence). V dropped 4 bases and J dropped 1 base, with 10 bases sitting between them. Written as DNA, the CDR3 is TGTGCCAGCAGCTCTGTAGGCATTAACTATGGCTACACCTTC. Translating it yields CASSSVGINYGYTF.

V usage is TRBV5-4 and J usage is TRBJ2-5; D is possibly TRBD1 or TRBD2 (5 bases each). From germline, CDR1 is SGHNT and CDR2 YYREEE (reference sequence). V lost 4 bases and J lost 1, with 8 bases in between. The CDR3 extends over 13 amino acids. CDR3 sequence (DNA): TGTGCCAGCAGCCTCGGGACCCAAGAGACCCAGTACTTC. This codes for CASSLGTQETQYF.

The V gene is TRBV7-8, the J gene TRBJ1-5; D is perhaps TRBD1 (6 bases). This CDR3 has 14 amino acids. Germline V gene sequence: CDR1 SGHVS, CDR2 FQNEAQ. Trimming left V 10 bases short and J 3 bases short, with 16 bases between. The CDR3 region is CATKLGGSNQPQHF. The CDR3 DNA reads as TGTGCCACCAAACTAGGGGGTTCCAATCAGCCCCAGCATTTT.